This entry describes one T cell receptor beta chain. The table came from immunoSEQ multiplex PCR; TCRdb's copy has only in-frame clones and leaves some out. This table has around 92,000 clones, over 80% appearing once. The data stem from a study of T cell changes during pregnancy in multiple sclerosis. This clonotype was obtained from a female donor with multiple sclerosis, enrolled in a pregnancy study. The input for sequencing was peripheral blood, taken in the first trimester of pregnancy.

The chain's CDR3 is CASSPGTGVNQPQHF. In DNA, the CDR3 is TGTGCCAGCTCACCCGGGACAGGCGTTAATCAGCCCCAGCATTTT. The V gene is TRBV18, the J gene TRBJ1-5; 8 bases line up with TRBD1. The V and J ends lost 3 bases and 4 bases, in that order; junction bases with no gene match: 5. CDR3 size: 15 residues. Germline CDR1 reads KGHSH; CDR2 reads LQKENI.